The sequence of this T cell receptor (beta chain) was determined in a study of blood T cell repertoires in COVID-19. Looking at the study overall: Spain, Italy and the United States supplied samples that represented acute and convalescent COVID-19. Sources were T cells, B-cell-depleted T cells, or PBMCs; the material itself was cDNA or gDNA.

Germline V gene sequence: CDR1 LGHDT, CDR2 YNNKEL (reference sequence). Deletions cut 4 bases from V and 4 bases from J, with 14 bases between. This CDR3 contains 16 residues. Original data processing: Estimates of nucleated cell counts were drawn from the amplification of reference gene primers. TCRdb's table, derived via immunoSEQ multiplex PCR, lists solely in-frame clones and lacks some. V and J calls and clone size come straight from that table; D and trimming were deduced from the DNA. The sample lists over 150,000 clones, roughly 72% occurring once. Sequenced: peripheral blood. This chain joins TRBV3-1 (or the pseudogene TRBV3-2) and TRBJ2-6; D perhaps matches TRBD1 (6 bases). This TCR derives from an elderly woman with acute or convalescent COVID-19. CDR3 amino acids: CASSPRGSEGANVLTF. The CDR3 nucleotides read TGTGCCAGCAGCCCGAGGGGGTCTGAGGGGGCCAACGTCCTGACTTTC.